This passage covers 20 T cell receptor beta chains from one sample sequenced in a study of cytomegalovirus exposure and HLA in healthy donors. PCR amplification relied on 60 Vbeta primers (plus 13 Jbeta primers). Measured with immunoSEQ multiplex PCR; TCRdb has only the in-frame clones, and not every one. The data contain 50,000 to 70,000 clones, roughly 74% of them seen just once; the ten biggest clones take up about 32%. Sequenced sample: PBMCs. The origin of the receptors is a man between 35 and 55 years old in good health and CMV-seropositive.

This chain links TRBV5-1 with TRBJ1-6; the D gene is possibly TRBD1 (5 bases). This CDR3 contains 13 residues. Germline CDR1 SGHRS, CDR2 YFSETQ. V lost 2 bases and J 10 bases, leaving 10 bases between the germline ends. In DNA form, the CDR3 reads TGCGCCAGCAGCTTAACGACAGACTCACCCCTCCACTTT. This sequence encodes CASSLTTDSPLHF.

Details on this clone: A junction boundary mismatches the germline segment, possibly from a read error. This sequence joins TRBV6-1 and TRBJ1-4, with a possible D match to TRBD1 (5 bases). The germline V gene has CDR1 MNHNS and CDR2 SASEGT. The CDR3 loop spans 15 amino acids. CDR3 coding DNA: TGTGCCAGCAGGGAAGTGGGGGAGGTTAATGAAAAACTGTTTTTT. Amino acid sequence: CASREVGEVNEKLFF.

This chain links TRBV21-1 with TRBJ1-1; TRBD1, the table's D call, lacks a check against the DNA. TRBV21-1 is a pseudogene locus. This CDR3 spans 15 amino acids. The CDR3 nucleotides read TGTGCCAGCAGCAAAGCTGTTCAGGGCGCACTGGGGGCTTTCTTT. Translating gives CASSKAVQGALGAFF.

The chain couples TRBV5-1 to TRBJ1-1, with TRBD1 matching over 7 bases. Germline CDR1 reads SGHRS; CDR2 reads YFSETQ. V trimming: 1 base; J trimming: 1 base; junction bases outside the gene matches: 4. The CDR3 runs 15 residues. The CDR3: CASSLSWDRNTEAFF. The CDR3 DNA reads TGCGCCAGCAGCTTGAGTTGGGACAGGAACACTGAAGCTTTCTTT.

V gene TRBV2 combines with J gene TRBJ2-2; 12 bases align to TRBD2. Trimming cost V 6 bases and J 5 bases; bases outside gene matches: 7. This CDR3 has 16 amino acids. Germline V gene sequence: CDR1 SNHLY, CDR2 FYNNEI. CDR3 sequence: CASSASGGARTGELFF. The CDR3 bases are TGTGCCAGCAGCGCTAGCGGGGGGGCCCGGACCGGGGAGCTGTTTTTT.

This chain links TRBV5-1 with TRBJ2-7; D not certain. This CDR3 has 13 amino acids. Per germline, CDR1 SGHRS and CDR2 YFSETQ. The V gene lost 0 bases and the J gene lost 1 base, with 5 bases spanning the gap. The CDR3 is CASSLGQSYEQYF. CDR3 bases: TGCGCCAGCAGCTTGGGTCAGTCCTACGAGCAGTACTTC. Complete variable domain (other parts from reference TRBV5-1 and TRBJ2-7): KAGVTQTPRYLIKTRGQQVTLSCSPISGHRSVSWYQQTPGQGLQFLFEYFSETQRNKGNFPGRFSGRQFSNSRSEMNVSTLELGDSALYLCASSLGQSYEQYFGPGTRLTVT.

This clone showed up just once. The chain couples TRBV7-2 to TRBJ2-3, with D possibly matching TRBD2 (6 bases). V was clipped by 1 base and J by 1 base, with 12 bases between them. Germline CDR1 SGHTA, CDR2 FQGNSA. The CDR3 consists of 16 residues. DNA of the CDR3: TGTGCCAGCAGCTTAGGCGGGGTAGCTGGCACAGATACGCAGTATTTT. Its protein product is CASSLGGVAGTDTQYF.

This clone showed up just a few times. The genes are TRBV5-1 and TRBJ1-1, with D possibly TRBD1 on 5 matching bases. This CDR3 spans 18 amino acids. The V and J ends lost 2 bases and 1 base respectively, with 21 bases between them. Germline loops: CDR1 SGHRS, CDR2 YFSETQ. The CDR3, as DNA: TGCGCCAGCAGCTTACGGGGGACGGAGGGTCTTGGGAACACTGAAGCTTTCTTT. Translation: CASSLRGTEGLGNTEAFF.

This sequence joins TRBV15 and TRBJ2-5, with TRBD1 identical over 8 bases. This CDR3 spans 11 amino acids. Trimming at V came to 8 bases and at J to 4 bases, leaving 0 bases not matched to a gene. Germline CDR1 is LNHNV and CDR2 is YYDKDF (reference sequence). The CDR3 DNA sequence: TGTGCCACCGGACAGGGAGAGACCCAGTACTTC. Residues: CATGQGETQYF.

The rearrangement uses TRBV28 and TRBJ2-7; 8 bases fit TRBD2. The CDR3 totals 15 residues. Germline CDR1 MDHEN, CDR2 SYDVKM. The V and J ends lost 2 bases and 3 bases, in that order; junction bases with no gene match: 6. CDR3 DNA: TGTGCCAGCAGTTTACCGGGGGGGTTCCGCTACGAGCAGTACTTC. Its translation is CASSLPGGFRYEQYF.

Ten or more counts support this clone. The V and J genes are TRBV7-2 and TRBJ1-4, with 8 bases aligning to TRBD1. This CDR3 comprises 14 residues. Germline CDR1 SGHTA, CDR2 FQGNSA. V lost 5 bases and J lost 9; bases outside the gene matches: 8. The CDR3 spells CASSPRTGWQKLFF. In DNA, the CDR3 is TGTGCCAGCAGCCCCCGGACAGGGTGGCAAAAACTGTTTTTT.

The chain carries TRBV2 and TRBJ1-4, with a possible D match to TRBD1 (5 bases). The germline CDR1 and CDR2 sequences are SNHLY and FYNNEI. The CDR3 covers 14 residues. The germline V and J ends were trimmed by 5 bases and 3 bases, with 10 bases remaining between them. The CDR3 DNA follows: TGTGCCAGCAGTATAGACAGTCCTAATGAAAAACTGTTTTTT. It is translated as CASSIDSPNEKLFF.

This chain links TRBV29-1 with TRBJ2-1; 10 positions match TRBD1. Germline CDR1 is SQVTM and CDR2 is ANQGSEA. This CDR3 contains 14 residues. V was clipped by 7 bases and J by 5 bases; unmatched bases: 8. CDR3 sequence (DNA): TGCAGCGCCCAGGGGACAGGGGTCAACAATGAGCAGTTCTTC. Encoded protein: CSAQGTGVNNEQFF.

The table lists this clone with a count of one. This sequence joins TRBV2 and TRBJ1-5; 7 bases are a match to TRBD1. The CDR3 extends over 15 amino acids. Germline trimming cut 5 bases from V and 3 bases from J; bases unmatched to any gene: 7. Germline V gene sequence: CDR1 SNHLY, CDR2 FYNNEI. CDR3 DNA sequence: TGTGCCAGCAGTATTTGGACAGGCCCCAATCAGCCCCAGCATTTT. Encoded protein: CASSIWTGPNQPQHF.

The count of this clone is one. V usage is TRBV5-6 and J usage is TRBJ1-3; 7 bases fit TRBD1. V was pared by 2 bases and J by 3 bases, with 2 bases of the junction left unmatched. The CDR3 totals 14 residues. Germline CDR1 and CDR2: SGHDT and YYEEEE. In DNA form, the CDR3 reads TGTGCCAGCAGCTTAACAGGGGTTGGAAACACCATATATTTT. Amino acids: CASSLTGVGNTIYF.

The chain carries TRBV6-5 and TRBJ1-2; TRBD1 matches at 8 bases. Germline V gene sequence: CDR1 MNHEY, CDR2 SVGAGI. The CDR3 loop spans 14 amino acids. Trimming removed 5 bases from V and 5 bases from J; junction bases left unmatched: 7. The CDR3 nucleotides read TGTGCCAGCAGTCGTTCAGGGGGCGGATATGGCTACACCTTC. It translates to CASSRSGGGYGYTF.

The CDR3: CASSLPLPGELFF. CDR3 coding DNA: TGTGCCAGCAGCCTCCCACTCCCCGGGGAGCTGTTTTTT. The chain employs TRBV9 and TRBJ2-2; no clear D. Trimming removed 4 bases at V and 6 bases at J, with 10 bases between. Germline V lookup: CDR1 SGDLS, CDR2 YYNGEE. The CDR3 covers 13 residues.

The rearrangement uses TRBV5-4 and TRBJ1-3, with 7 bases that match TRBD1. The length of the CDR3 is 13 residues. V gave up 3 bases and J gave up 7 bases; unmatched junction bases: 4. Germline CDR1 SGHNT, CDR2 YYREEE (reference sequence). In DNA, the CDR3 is TGTGCCAGCAGCTCCCGACAGGGCAACACCATATATTTT. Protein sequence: CASSSRQGNTIYF.

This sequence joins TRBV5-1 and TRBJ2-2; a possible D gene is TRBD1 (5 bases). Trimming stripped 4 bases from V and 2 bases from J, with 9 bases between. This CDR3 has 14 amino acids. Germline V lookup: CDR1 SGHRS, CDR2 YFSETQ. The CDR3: CASSIRVNTGELFF. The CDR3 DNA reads TGCGCCAGCAGCATCAGGGTAAACACCGGGGAGCTGTTTTTT.

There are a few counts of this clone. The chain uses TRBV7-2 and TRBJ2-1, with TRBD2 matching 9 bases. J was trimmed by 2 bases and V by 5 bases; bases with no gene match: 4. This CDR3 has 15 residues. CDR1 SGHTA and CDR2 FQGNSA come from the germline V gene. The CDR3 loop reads CASSPGTSPYNEQFF. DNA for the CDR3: TGTGCCAGCAGCCCCGGGACTAGCCCCTACAATGAGCAGTTCTTC.